These 29 T cell receptor beta chains originate from one sample sequenced in a study of T-cell memory formation after mild COVID-19 (dated by TCRdb to the early 2020s). The library relied on 5' RACE. The sequencing machine was an Illumina NovaSeq 6000. The public reads were reprocessed in TCRdb via fastp at Q25 and MiXCR, keeping in-frame beta chains. Each entry is one CDR3 protein sequence, shown with its most common DNA and genes. The sample data list roughly 310,000 distinct CDR3 sequences, and approximately 16% of these were observed just once. The top ten clonotypes cover 20% to 25% of the sample. Sequenced sample: PBMCs or a T cell subset sorted from them (not recorded which). Receptor source: a man younger than 30 who had mild COVID-19 (a few samples of this study predate the infection). The sample titles of this study are shuffled in the database, so cell type and time point are left out; the donor was told from shared clones.

V usage is TRBV4-2 and J usage is TRBJ2-7, with 7 positions matching TRBD1. The germline CDR1 and CDR2 sequences are LGHNA and YNFKEQ. The V and J ends lost 0 bases and 3 bases, in that order; junction bases with no gene match: 2. There are 14 residues in the CDR3. The CDR3 coding sequence is TGTGCCAGCAGCCAAGAACAGGGGAGCTACGAGCAGTACTTC. Protein product: CASSQEQGSYEQYF.

This chain links TRBV19 with TRBJ1-1; maybe TRBD1 (5 bases). This CDR3 spans 17 amino acids. In germline, CDR1 is LNHDA, CDR2 SQIVND (reference sequence). V was cut by 3 bases and J by 0 bases, with 17 bases left in between. In DNA form, the CDR3 reads TGTGCCAGTAGTATCTTACAAACCGGGACCATGAACACTGAAGCTTTCTTT. Amino acid sequence: CASSILQTGTMNTEAFF.

This chain links TRBV10-3 with TRBJ2-3; 8 bases are shared with TRBD2. This CDR3 region has 13 residues. Germline CDR1 is ENHRY and CDR2 is SYGVKD. J lost 4 bases, V lost 6 bases, and 3 bases had no gene match. In DNA form, the CDR3 reads TGTGCCATCAGGAGCGGGGGTGCAGATACGCAGTATTTT. Its protein product is CAIRSGGADTQYF.

The sample holds a few counts of this clonotype. This sequence joins TRBV4-2 and TRBJ1-5; the match to TRBD1 covers 7 bases. V lost 1 base, J lost 3 bases, and 12 bases stayed unmatched. CDR3 size: 18 residues. Germline CDR1 is LGHNA and CDR2 is YNFKEQ. CDR3 bases: TGTGCCAGCAGCCAAGCGATGGAAGGGGGCCCTTACAATCAGCCCCAGCATTTT. As protein: CASSQAMEGGPYNQPQHF.

The V call is TRBV12-3 or TRBV12-4, the J call TRBJ1-1, with no clear D. Trimming stripped 6 bases from V and 4 bases from J, with 18 bases between. CDR3 size: 15 residues. CDR3 amino acids: CASRAEGRGSTEAFF. In DNA, the CDR3 is TGTGCCAGCAGGGCGGAAGGTCGCGGTAGCACTGAAGCTTTCTTT.

The chain joins TRBV19 to TRBJ2-3; unclear D gene. CDR3 length: 14 amino acids. Germline V lookup: CDR1 LNHDA, CDR2 SQIVND (reference sequence). Deletions cut 10 bases from V and 0 bases from J, with 14 bases between. CDR3 amino acids: CAIATEDSTDTQYF. The CDR3 DNA sequence: TGTGCCATTGCGACTGAGGATAGCACAGATACGCAGTATTTT.

This clonotype was picked up many times. The rearrangement links TRBV5-1 to TRBJ2-7; 9 nucleotides match TRBD1. Germline assignment: CDR1 SGHRS and CDR2 YFSETQ. This CDR3 spans 14 amino acids. V trimming: 0 bases; J trimming: 6 bases; junction bases outside the gene matches: 4. The CDR3 region is CASSLGDRGSEQYV. CDR3 DNA: TGCGCCAGCAGCTTGGGAGACAGGGGGTCCGAGCAGTACGTC.

This clonotype appeared a few times. The rearrangement joins TRBV7-2 to TRBJ2-5, with 12 bases fitting TRBD2. This CDR3 contains 15 residues. J gave up 5 bases and V 2 bases, and 3 bases lay outside the gene matches. Looked up from germline, CDR1 is SGHTA and CDR2 is FQGNSA. CDR3 coding DNA: TGTGCCAGCAGCTTACTAGCGGGGGGGTCGGAGACCCAGTACTTC. This encodes CASSLLAGGSETQYF.

The chain recombines TRBV7-9 with TRBJ1-2; tentatively, D is TRBD1 (5 bases). The V end was cut by 6 bases, the J end by 4 bases, with 15 bases between. The CDR3 contains 14 residues. Germline V gene lookup returns CDR1 SEHNR and CDR2 FQNEAQ (reference sequence). The CDR3 DNA reads as TGTGCCAGCAGTTCATTGGGGGAGGTCTATGGCTACACCTTC. As protein: CASSSLGEVYGYTF.

The CDR3 bases are TGTGCCAGCAGCGTGACTAGCGGATACAATGAGCAGTTCTTC. It codes for CASSVTSGYNEQFF. J is TRBJ2-1 and V is TRBV2, with TRBD2 matching over 9 bases. The CDR3 is made up of 14 amino acids. Germline V gene lookup returns CDR1 SNHLY and CDR2 FYNNEI. Losses at the gene ends were 6 bases for V and 4 bases for J; bases not matched to a gene: 4.

The chain is built from TRBV14 and TRBJ2-7; D is possibly TRBD2 (5 bases). This CDR3 has 16 residues. From germline, CDR1 is SGHDN and CDR2 FVKESK. V dropped 2 bases and J dropped 2 bases, with 16 bases sitting between them. The CDR3 reads CASSQRSRRGTYEQYV. CDR3 coding DNA: TGTGCCAGCAGCCAAAGATCCAGACGGGGAACCTACGAGCAGTACGTC.

This clonotype was detected a few times. This rearrangement joins TRBV9 to TRBJ2-7; 10 bases match TRBD1. CDR1 is SGDLS, CDR2 YYNGEE, per germline. V was pared by 4 bases and J by 3 bases, with 10 bases of the junction left unmatched. CDR3 length: 16 amino acids. Here the CDR3 DNA reads TGTGCCAGCAGCAAACGACAGGGGGCTAGGGTCTACGAGCAGTACTTC. This gives the protein CASSKRQGARVYEQYF.

This clonotype was seen more than once but under ten times. The J gene is TRBJ2-7, the V gene TRBV4-3, with D perhaps matching TRBD2 (5 bases). Germline V CDR1 and CDR2: LGHNA, YSLEER. The V and J ends lost 6 bases and 0 bases respectively, with 12 bases between them. The length of the CDR3 is 14 residues. The CDR3 region has the DNA TGCGCCAGCAGGAGGGCGGTAAGCTCCTACGAGCAGTACTTC. Encoded protein: CASRRAVSSYEQYF.

The genes are TRBV5-1 and TRBJ2-2, with a possible D match to TRBD2 (6 bases). Germline CDR1 is SGHRS and CDR2 is YFSETQ. This CDR3 comprises 13 residues. V shed 2 bases and J shed 11 bases, with 13 bases lying between them. DNA for the CDR3: TGCGCCAGCAGCTTCCAGGTAGCGGAAGAGCTGTTTTTT. It translates to CASSFQVAEELFF.

Regarding this clonotype: A much larger clone differs by one base, so this may be a read error. This chain joins TRBV6-1 and TRBJ2-5, with TRBD2 as a possible D gene (6 bases). With 1 base removed from V and 1 base from J, the gap between germline ends came to 13 bases. Per germline, CDR1 MNHNS and CDR2 SASEGT. CDR3 size: 16 residues. The CDR3 bases are TGTGCCAGCAGTGAAGGACTAGAAGGCTCCCAAGAGACCCAGTACTTC. This gives the protein CASSEGLEGSQETQYF.

The chain uses TRBV6-5 and TRBJ2-6; a weak D match, TRBD1 (6 bases). The V end lost 2 bases, the J end lost 4 bases, and 9 bases lay between the germline ends. The CDR3 runs 15 residues. CDR1 and CDR2 from the germline V gene are MNHEY and SVGAGI. CDR3 residues: CASSYGGAGANVLTF. The CDR3 DNA reads TGTGCCAGCAGTTACGGGGGCGCCGGGGCCAACGTCCTGACTTTC.

V is TRBV12-3 or TRBV12-4 and J is TRBJ2-1; D unresolved. V dropped 0 bases and J dropped 8 bases, with 8 bases sitting between them. The CDR3 has 13 amino acids. CDR3 in amino acids: CASSLAYPHEQFF. DNA of the CDR3: TGTGCCAGCAGTTTAGCCTATCCCCATGAGCAGTTCTTC.

This clonotype has a count of ten or more. V and J are TRBV7-2 and TRBJ2-7; TRBD1 is a possible D gene (6 bases). The CDR3 extends over 14 amino acids. Germline-derived CDR1 and CDR2 are SGHTA and FQGNSA. The germline V and J ends were trimmed by 0 bases and 5 bases, with 11 bases remaining between them. For the CDR3, the DNA is TGTGCCAGCAGCTTAGCGAGGGGACACCACGAGCAGTACTTC. It codes for CASSLARGHHEQYF. Variable domain in full (rest from reference TRBV7-2 and TRBJ2-7): GAGVSQSPSNKVTEKGKDVELRCDPISGHTALYWYRQSLGQGLEFLIYFQGNSAPDKSGLPSDRFSAERTGGSVSTLTIQRTQQEDSAVYLCASSLARGHHEQYFGPGTRLTVT.

The J gene is TRBJ2-7, the V gene TRBV5-1; D unresolved. The germline V and J ends were trimmed by 4 bases and 0 bases, with 11 bases remaining between them. Looked up from germline, CDR1 is SGHRS and CDR2 is YFSETQ. The CDR3 contains 14 residues. CDR3 protein: CASSPGPGSYEQYF. The CDR3 nucleotides are TGCGCCAGCAGCCCCGGTCCTGGCTCCTACGAGCAGTACTTC.

This clonotype was recorded a few times. The rearrangement links TRBV20-1 to TRBJ2-7; 9 positions match TRBD1. The CDR3 loop spans 15 amino acids. The germline V gene encodes CDR1 DFQATT and CDR2 SNEGSKA (reference sequence). V shed 0 bases, J shed 3 bases, and the junction held 6 bases outside the gene matches. The CDR3 DNA reads TGCAGTGCTAGAGATCACAGGGGGCGAGGCTACGAGCAGTACGTC. It specifies CSARDHRGRGYEQYV.

This chain connects TRBV7-8 to TRBJ2-7, with 11 positions matching TRBD1. The CDR3 contains 17 residues. Germline V gene sequence: CDR1 SGHVS, CDR2 FQNEAQ. V lost 4 bases to trimming and J lost 2 bases; unmatched junction nucleotides: 10. CDR3 sequence reads: CASSSWIRDRGAYEQYF. CDR3 sequence (DNA): TGTGCCAGCAGCTCCTGGATCCGGGACAGGGGGGCCTACGAGCAGTACTTC.

This clonotype has only a few counts. This chain uses TRBV28 with TRBJ2-7; D is uncertain. This CDR3 is built from 15 residues. Germline CDR1 and CDR2: MDHEN and SYDVKM. Trimming left V 5 bases short and J 3 bases short, with 17 bases between. CDR3 in DNA: TGTGCCAGCAGTCCCCCGTCTATGGGGAACTACGAGCAGTACTTC. Amino acid sequence: CASSPPSMGNYEQYF.

This clonotype came up a few times. The chain links TRBV28 to TRBJ1-2; no reliable D call. The CDR3 contains 14 residues. Germline CDR1 reads MDHEN; CDR2 reads SYDVKM. V lost 6 bases and J lost 8, with 19 bases in between. This chain's CDR3 is CASSLGGGPIGYTF. In DNA form, the CDR3 reads TGTGCCAGCAGCCTAGGTGGAGGGCCTATAGGCTACACCTTC.

Notes on this clonotype: A much larger clone lies one base from this, so it may be a read error. This rearrangement joins TRBV5-1 to TRBJ2-1, with D hard to call. CDR1 and CDR2 (germline): SGHRS, YFSETQ. There are 14 residues in the CDR3. Here the CDR3 reads CASRLAGDYNEQFF. CDR3 coding DNA: TGCGCCAGCAGATTGGCAGGAGACTACAATGAGCAGTTCTTC.

This clonotype was picked up a small number of times. The chain combines TRBV4-1 with TRBJ1-2; D is undetermined. Trimming pared 8 bases from V and 3 bases from J, leaving 10 bases between. Germline loops: CDR1 MGHRA, CDR2 YSYEKL. This CDR3 has 12 amino acids. The CDR3 loop is CASASVYYGYTF. CDR3 DNA sequence: TGCGCCAGCGCTTCTGTCTACTATGGCTACACCTTC.

The DNA for the CDR3 is TGTGCCAGCAGCTTAGGGGTCAGACCCCTCCACTTT. Translated: CASSLGVRPLHF. V gene TRBV7-2 combines with J gene TRBJ1-6; no firm D call. The CDR3 spans 12 residues. Germline CDR1 is SGHTA and CDR2 is FQGNSA. The V end lost 1 base, the J end lost 12 bases, and 7 bases lay between the germline ends.

In this sample, this clonotype turned up a few times. In DNA form, the CDR3 reads TGTGCCAGCACGCAGGGGTACGAGCAGTACTTC. Encoded protein: CASTQGYEQYF. This rearrangement joins TRBV6-2 or TRBV6-3 to TRBJ2-7, with D perhaps matching TRBD1 (6 bases). The germline gives CDR1 MNHEY, CDR2 SVGEGT. This CDR3 has 11 residues. Trimming removed 7 bases at V and 4 bases at J, with 8 bases between.

V usage is TRBV6-6 and J usage is TRBJ1-4; D is possibly TRBD1 (5 bases). The V end lost 2 bases, the J end lost 7 bases, and 20 bases lay between the germline ends. There are 17 residues in the CDR3. Germline V CDR1 and CDR2: MNHNY, SVGAGI (reference sequence). The CDR3 loop is CASSYPQGRIRGEKLFF. DNA of the CDR3: TGTGCCAGCAGTTACCCCCAGGGTCGTATTCGTGGTGAAAAACTGTTTTTT.

This clonotype was seen more than once but under ten times. V and J are TRBV7-9 and TRBJ2-1, with D perhaps given as TRBD1 or TRBD2 (5 bases each). The CDR3 has 15 residues. Germline lookup yields CDR1 SEHNR and CDR2 FQNEAQ (reference sequence). Trimming took 5 bases from V and 7 from J, leaving 18 bases between them. CDR3 loop: CASSPTGTFGNEQFF. CDR3 DNA sequence: TGTGCCAGCAGCCCTACCGGGACCTTTGGGAATGAGCAGTTCTTC.